What follows are 2 T cell receptor beta chains derived from one specimen sequenced in a study of radiotherapy plus CTLA-4 blockade in lung cancer. Profiled with immunoSEQ multiplex PCR; TCRdb holds only in-frame clones, not every one. The table lists 80,000 or so clones, 78% of them singletons. Sequences were derived from peripheral blood, sampled from a patient treated with radiotherapy plus ipilimumab. Every receptor here comes from a human donor with non-small cell lung cancer whose response to radiotherapy plus ipilimumab could not be evaluated. Some clones in this sample may be carry-over from other donors' samples.

The chain employs TRBV6-1 and TRBJ2-5; 8 bases map to TRBD1. Trimming took 3 bases from V and 4 from J; bases not matched to a gene: 7. The germline V gene encodes CDR1 MNHNS and CDR2 SASEGT. This CDR3 region has 15 residues. The CDR3 nucleotides read TGTGCCAGCAGTGACCGACAGGGGAGGTCAGAGACCCAGTACTTC. Translating gives CASSDRQGRSETQYF.

V is TRBV30 and J is TRBJ2-6; 7 bases are shared with TRBD2. This CDR3 has 15 residues. V was clipped by 2 bases and J by 0 bases; unmatched bases: 1. The germline gives CDR1 GTSNPN, CDR2 SVGIG (reference sequence). CDR3 nucleotides: TGTGCCTGGAGTTGGGGGGGCTCTGGGGCCAACGTCCTGACTTTC. Protein product: CAWSWGGSGANVLTF.